Below are 21 T cell receptor beta chains sequenced from a single sample in a study of cytomegalovirus exposure and HLA in healthy donors (dated by TCRdb to 2015 to 2018). The method behind the library was the immunoSEQ multiplex PCR assay. The multiplex PCR relied on a mix of 60 forward primers for TCR Vbeta segments and 13 reverse primers for TCR Jbeta segments. This immuneACCESS table, as held by TCRdb, lists in-frame sequences with V and J called but not all clones. Of the missing ones, under half trace to an unresolved V gene in checked studies; the others have no known cause. The sample's table lists a count of approximately 150,000 clones. The biggest ten clones account for 0.75% to 1% of the sample. Sequencing was carried out using PBMCs. These receptors were obtained from a male donor in good health and CMV-seronegative.

V is TRBV7-9 and J is TRBJ2-7, with 9 bases lining up with TRBD1. Trimming removed 4 bases from V and 3 bases from J; junction bases left unmatched: 4. Germline CDR1 is SEHNR and CDR2 is FQNEAQ (reference sequence). This CDR3 region has 14 residues. CDR3 amino acids: CASSSGQGVYEQYF. Here the CDR3 DNA reads TGTGCCAGCAGCTCGGGACAGGGTGTCTACGAGCAGTACTTC.

The rearrangement joins TRBV5-1 to TRBJ2-1; 8 positions match TRBD2. The length of the CDR3 is 14 residues. Germline CDR1 is SGHRS and CDR2 is YFSETQ. V shed 3 bases, J shed 8 bases, and the junction held 7 bases outside the gene matches. The CDR3 DNA reads TGCGCCAGCAGCTCTAGGACTAGCATGGATGAGCAGTTCTTC. It specifies CASSSRTSMDEQFF.

The chain joins TRBV19 to TRBJ1-1, with 9 nucleotides matching TRBD1. The CDR3 consists of 14 residues. The germline V gene has CDR1 LNHDA and CDR2 SQIVND (reference sequence). Unmatched junction bases numbered 9, after V lost 9 bases and J lost 4 bases. In nucleotides, the CDR3 is TGTGCCAGGTCGACAGGGGGAGTAATCACTGAAGCTTTCTTT. Its protein product is CARSTGGVITEAFF.

The gene calls are TRBV30 and TRBJ2-7, with D possibly matching TRBD2 (5 bases). Trimming took 3 bases from V and 1 from J, leaving 19 bases between them. CDR1 GTSNPN and CDR2 SVGIG come from the germline V gene (reference sequence). CDR3 length: 16 amino acids. As DNA, the CDR3 is TGTGCCTGGAGGGGATTAAATAGGGAGTGGTCCTACGAGCAGTACTTC. This sequence encodes CAWRGLNREWSYEQYF.

This chain links TRBV5-6 with TRBJ1-5; D is ambiguous. From germline, CDR1 is SGHDT and CDR2 YYEEEE. The ends were cut back, 4 bases at V and 2 bases at J, with 16 bases in the middle. The CDR3 extends over 16 amino acids. The DNA of the CDR3 is TGTGCCAGCAGCCCCGGGTCCCCGGCCGGCAATCAGCCCCAGCATTTT. Its translation is CASSPGSPAGNQPQHF.

With respect to this clone: Different DNA sequences within this sample yield the same CDR3. The CDR3 reads CASSPGTGSYEQYF. In DNA, the CDR3 is TGTGCCAGTTCGCCGGGGACAGGCTCCTACGAGCAGTACTTC. The V gene is TRBV19, the J gene TRBJ2-7; 8 bases line up with TRBD1. The ends lost 8 bases at V and 0 bases at J; junction bases unmatched: 6. This CDR3 contains 14 residues. Germline V CDR1 and CDR2: LNHDA, SQIVND (reference sequence).

V usage is TRBV29-1 and J usage is TRBJ1-2; D remains unclear. V shed 0 bases and J shed 2 bases, with 22 bases lying between them. The CDR3 has 18 amino acids. The V gene's germline CDR1 is SQVTM and CDR2 ANQGSEA. In DNA form, the CDR3 reads TGCAGCGTTGAAGAATTAAGAGGAGTACATATCCGAAACTATGGCTACACCTTC. Translated: CSVEELRGVHIRNYGYTF.

The chain recombines TRBV27 with TRBJ2-1; D is ambiguous. CDR1 is MNHEY, CDR2 SMNVEV, per germline (reference sequence). The CDR3 covers 12 residues. The germline V and J ends were trimmed by 7 bases and 0 bases, with 4 bases remaining between them. The CDR3 DNA reads as TGTGCCAGCACGGGCTCCTACAATGAGCAGTTCTTC. Translated, it gives CASTGSYNEQFF.

The chain is built from TRBV7-3 and TRBJ1-6, with D tentatively TRBD1 (6 bases). The germline V gene encodes CDR1 SGHTA and CDR2 FQGTGA. V lost 4 bases and J 8 bases, leaving 15 bases between the germline ends. The CDR3 totals 15 residues. The CDR3: CASSSTHRVDSPLHF. CDR3 DNA: TGTGCCAGCAGCTCGACGCACAGGGTAGATTCACCCCTCCACTTT.

This sequence joins TRBV5-6 and TRBJ1-1; D might be TRBD1 (6 bases). The V gene lost 0 bases and the J gene lost 4 bases, with 22 bases spanning the gap. This CDR3 has 18 residues. Germline V gene sequence: CDR1 SGHDT, CDR2 YYEEEE. The CDR3 loop reads CASSLGFRGVERATEAFF. DNA for the CDR3: TGTGCCAGCAGCTTGGGGTTCAGGGGCGTGGAACGGGCCACTGAAGCTTTCTTT.

V usage is TRBV30 and J usage is TRBJ2-3, with TRBD2 identical over 9 bases. This CDR3 comprises 15 residues. Trimming removed 4 bases from V and 2 bases from J; junction bases left unmatched: 7. The germline V gene has CDR1 GTSNPN and CDR2 SVGIG (reference sequence). Here the CDR3 reads CAWNRLAGNTDTQYF. In DNA form, the CDR3 reads TGTGCCTGGAATCGGCTAGCGGGGAACACAGATACGCAGTATTTT.

V and J are TRBV28 and TRBJ1-6; D unresolved. CDR3 length: 15 residues. Trimming cost V 2 bases and J 10 bases, with 15 bases left between them. CDR1 MDHEN and CDR2 SYDVKM come from the germline V gene. The CDR3: CASSLGQASWSPLHF. As DNA, the CDR3 is TGTGCCAGCAGTTTAGGTCAGGCTTCATGGTCACCCCTCCACTTT.

With respect to this clone: As the CDR3 is not closed by the conserved phenylalanine or tryptophan, this likely results from a read error. The DNA is left out, because the CDR3 cannot be placed on it with certainty; the CDR3 is given as TCRdb lists it. V is TRBV11-3 and J is TRBJ1-1. Including both end residues, the CDR3 is 9 amino acids long. Germline V gene sequence: CDR1 SGHNT, CDR2 YENEEA. CDR3 protein: CASSFGAAG.

The V call is TRBV30, the J call TRBJ1-1, with a possible D match to TRBD1 (6 bases). The CDR3 is made up of 15 amino acids. Germline V gene lookup returns CDR1 GTSNPN and CDR2 SVGIG (reference sequence). V gave up 3 bases and J gave up 1 base, with 15 bases separating them. CDR3 DNA: TGTGCCTGGAGCCCGGGGGGCTTAACGAACACTGAAGCTTTCTTT. Amino acids: CAWSPGGLTNTEAFF.

For the CDR3, the DNA is TGTGCCTGGAGTGTAGGGACTTCCCACAACAATGAGCAGTTCTTC. Its protein product is CAWSVGTSHNNEQFF. The rearrangement joins TRBV30 to TRBJ2-1; D perhaps matches TRBD2 (6 bases). V gave up 0 bases and J gave up 5 bases, with 14 bases separating them. The CDR3 spans 15 residues. The germline gives CDR1 GTSNPN, CDR2 SVGIG (reference sequence).

The rearrangement uses TRBV27 and TRBJ1-1; 8 bases match TRBD1. V lost 6 bases to trimming and J lost 6 bases; unmatched junction nucleotides: 9. The CDR3 runs 14 residues. The germline gives CDR1 MNHEY, CDR2 SMNVEV (reference sequence). CDR3 sequence (DNA): TGTGCCAGCAGACCGGACAGGGTGAAGCCTGAAGCTTTCTTT. Protein sequence: CASRPDRVKPEAFF.

The gene calls are TRBV4-2 and TRBJ2-7, with a weak D call TRBD2 (5 bases). In germline, CDR1 is LGHNA, CDR2 YNFKEQ. V lost 0 bases and J 2 bases, leaving 14 bases between the germline ends. The CDR3 is made up of 16 amino acids. The chain's CDR3 is CASSQESLARAYEQYF. The CDR3 nucleotides read TGTGCCAGCAGCCAAGAGTCCCTAGCTCGGGCCTACGAGCAGTACTTC.

The chain has TRBV9 and TRBJ1-1, with 12 bases lining up with TRBD1. Germline CDR1 and CDR2: SGDLS and YYNGEE. The CDR3 is 15 residues long. Unmatched junction bases numbered 3, after V lost 2 bases and J lost 4 bases. CDR3 DNA sequence: TGTGCCAGCAGCGTGAGGGGACAGGGGGCCACTGAAGCTTTCTTT. Protein sequence: CASSVRGQGATEAFF.

J is TRBJ2-5 and V is TRBV6-1, with D unclear. The CDR3 has 15 amino acids. CDR1 and CDR2 from the germline V gene are MNHNS and SASEGT. V was pared by 7 bases and J by 5 bases, with 20 bases between. The CDR3 nucleotides are TGTGCCAGCAATAACGTCCTTGGTTCCGGGGAGACCCAGTACTTC. Protein product: CASNNVLGSGETQYF.

The rearrangement links TRBV5-1 to TRBJ2-3, with 11 positions matching TRBD2. CDR3 length equals 17 residues. Per germline, CDR1 SGHRS and CDR2 YFSETQ. Trimming at V came to 0 bases and at J to 3 bases, leaving 6 bases not matched to a gene. CDR3 sequence (DNA): TGCGCCAGCAGCTTGGGCCTAGCGGGAGGAGGGACAGATACGCAGTATTTT. The encoded protein is CASSLGLAGGGTDTQYF.

V is TRBV18 and J is TRBJ2-5; TRBD2 matches 11 bases. J was trimmed by 3 bases and V by 6 bases; bases with no gene match: 0. CDR3 length: 13 amino acids. The V gene's germline CDR1 is KGHSH and CDR2 LQKENI. CDR3 region: CASSTSGKETQYF. The DNA for the CDR3 is TGTGCCAGCTCGACTAGCGGGAAAGAGACCCAGTACTTC. Full variable domain (missing parts from reference TRBV18 and TRBJ2-5): NAGVMQNPRHLVRRRGQEARLRCSPMKGHSHVYWYRQLPEEGLKFMVYLQKENIIDESGMPKERFSAEFPKEGPSILRIQQVVRGDSAAYFCASSTSGKETQYFGPGTRLLVL.